This T cell receptor (beta chain) was found in a study of response to subunit inactivated influenza vaccine. Overall study results and limits: With each seasonal influenza vaccination, the authors suggested, few new T cells are recruited.

This clonotype came up a few times. Its specificity is not known. This CDR3 has 14 residues. V dropped 2 bases and J dropped 3 bases, with 10 bases sitting between them. The germline CDR1 and CDR2 sequences are SEHNR and FQNEAQ (reference sequence). TCRdb fed the RT-PCR reads into MiXCR, producing one record per CDR3 protein. The sample lists some 640,000 distinct CDR3 sequences, around 14% seen once, with approximately 6.5% in the top ten. V gene TRBV7-9 combines with J gene TRBJ1-1, with D tentatively TRBD1 (6 bases). The clonotype comes from a man aged 45 to 65 who received an inactivated influenza vaccine. The sample in question was PBMCs from blood, obtained around two weeks before vaccination. The CDR3 DNA is TGTGCCAGCAGCTTACCGGACAGACACACTGAAGCTTTCTTT. Protein: CASSLPDRHTEAFF.